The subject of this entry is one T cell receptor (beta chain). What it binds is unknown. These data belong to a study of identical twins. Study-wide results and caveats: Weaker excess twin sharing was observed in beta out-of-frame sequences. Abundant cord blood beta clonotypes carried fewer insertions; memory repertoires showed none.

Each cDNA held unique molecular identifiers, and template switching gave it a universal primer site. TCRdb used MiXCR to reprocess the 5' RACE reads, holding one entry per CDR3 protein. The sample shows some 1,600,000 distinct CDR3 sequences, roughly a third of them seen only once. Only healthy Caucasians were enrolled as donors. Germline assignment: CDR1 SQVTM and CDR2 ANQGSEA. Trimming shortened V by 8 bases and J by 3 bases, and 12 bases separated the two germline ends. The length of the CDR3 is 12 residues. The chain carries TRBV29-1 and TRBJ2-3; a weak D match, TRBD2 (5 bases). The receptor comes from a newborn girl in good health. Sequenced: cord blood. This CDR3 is CSPWVATDTQYF. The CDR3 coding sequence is TGCAGCCCCTGGGTAGCGACAGATACGCAGTATTTT.